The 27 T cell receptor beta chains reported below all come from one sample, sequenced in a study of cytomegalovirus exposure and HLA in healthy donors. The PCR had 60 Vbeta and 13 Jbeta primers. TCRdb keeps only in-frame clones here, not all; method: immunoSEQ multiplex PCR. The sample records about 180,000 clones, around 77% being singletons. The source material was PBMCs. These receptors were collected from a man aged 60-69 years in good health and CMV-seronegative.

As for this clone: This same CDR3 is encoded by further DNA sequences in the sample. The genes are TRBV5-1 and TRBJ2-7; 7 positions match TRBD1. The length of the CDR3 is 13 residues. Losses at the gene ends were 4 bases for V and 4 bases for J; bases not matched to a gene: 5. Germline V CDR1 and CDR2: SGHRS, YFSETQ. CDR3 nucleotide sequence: TGCGCCAGCAGCCCAGACAGGGCTTACGAGCAGTACTTC. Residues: CASSPDRAYEQYF.

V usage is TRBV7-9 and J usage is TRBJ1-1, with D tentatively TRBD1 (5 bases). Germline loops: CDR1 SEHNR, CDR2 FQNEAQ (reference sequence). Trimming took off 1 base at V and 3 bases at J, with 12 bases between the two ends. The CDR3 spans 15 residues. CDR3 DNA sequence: TGTGCCAGCAGCTTAGGGGCAGGGAGGGACACTGAAGCTTTCTTT. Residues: CASSLGAGRDTEAFF. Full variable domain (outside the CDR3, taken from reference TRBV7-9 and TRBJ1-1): DTGVSQNPRHKITKRGQNVTFRCDPISEHNRLYWYRQTLGQGPEFLTYFQNEAQLEKSRLLSDRFSAERPKGSFSTLEIQRTEQGDSAMYLCASSLGAGRDTEAFFGQGTRLTVV.

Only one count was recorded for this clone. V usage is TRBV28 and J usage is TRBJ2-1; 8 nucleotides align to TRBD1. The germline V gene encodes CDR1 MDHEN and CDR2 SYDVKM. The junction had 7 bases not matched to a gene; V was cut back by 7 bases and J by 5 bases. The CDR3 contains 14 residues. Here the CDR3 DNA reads TGTGCCAGCAAACAGGGGGAAATTAACAATGAGCAGTTCTTC. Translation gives CASKQGEINNEQFF.

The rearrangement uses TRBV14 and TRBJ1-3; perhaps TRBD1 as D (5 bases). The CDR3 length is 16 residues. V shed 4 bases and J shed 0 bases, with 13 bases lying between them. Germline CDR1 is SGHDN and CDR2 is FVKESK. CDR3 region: CASSPAGGYSGNTIYF. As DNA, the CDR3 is TGTGCCAGCAGCCCGGCGGGGGGTTACTCTGGAAACACCATATATTTT.

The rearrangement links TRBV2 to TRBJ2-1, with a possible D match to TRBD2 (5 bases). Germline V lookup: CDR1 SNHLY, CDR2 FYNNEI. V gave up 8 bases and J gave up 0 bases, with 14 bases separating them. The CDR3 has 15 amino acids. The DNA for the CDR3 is TGTGCCAGCTTTGGCGGGCAGAACTCCTACAATGAGCAGTTCTTC. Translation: CASFGGQNSYNEQFF.

The CDR3 region is CASSQDTGGAGNSPLHF. The CDR3 DNA is TGCGCCAGCAGCCAAGATACAGGGGGCGCGGGGAATTCACCCCTCCACTTT. This chain uses TRBV4-3 with TRBJ1-6, with TRBD1 matching over 9 bases. J was trimmed by 7 bases and V by 0 bases; bases with no gene match: 7. The CDR3 covers 17 residues. Germline-derived CDR1 and CDR2 are LGHNA and YSLEER.

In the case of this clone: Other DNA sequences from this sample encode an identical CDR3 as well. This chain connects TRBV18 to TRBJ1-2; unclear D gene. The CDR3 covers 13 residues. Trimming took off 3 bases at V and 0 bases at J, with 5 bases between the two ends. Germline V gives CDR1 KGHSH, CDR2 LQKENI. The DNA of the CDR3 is TGTGCCAGCTCACCCGACTCTAACTATGGCTACACCTTC. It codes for CASSPDSNYGYTF. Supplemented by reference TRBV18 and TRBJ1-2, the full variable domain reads NAGVMQNPRHLVRRRGQEARLRCSPMKGHSHVYWYRQLPEEGLKFMVYLQKENIIDESGMPKERFSAEFPKEGPSILRIQQVVRGDSAAYFCASSPDSNYGYTFGSGTRLTVV.

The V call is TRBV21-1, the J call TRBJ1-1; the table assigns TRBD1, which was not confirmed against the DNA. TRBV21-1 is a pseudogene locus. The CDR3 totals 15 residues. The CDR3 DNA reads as TGTGCCAGCAGCGGCCGGGACAGGGAGTCCACTGAAGCTTTCTTT. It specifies CASSGRDRESTEAFF.

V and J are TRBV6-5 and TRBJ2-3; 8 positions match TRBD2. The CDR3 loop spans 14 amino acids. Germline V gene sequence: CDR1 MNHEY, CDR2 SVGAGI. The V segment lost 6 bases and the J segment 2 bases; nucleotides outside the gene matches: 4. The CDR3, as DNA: TGTGCCAGCAGGCGAGCGGGAGTCACAGATACGCAGTATTTT. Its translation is CASRRAGVTDTQYF.

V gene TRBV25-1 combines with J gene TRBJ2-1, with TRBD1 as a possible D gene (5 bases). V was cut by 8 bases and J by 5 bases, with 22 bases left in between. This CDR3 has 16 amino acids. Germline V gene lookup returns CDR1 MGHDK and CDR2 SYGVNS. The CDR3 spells CASGAVRSNVNNEQFF. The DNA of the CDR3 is TGTGCCAGCGGGGCAGTCCGTAGCAATGTGAACAATGAGCAGTTCTTC.

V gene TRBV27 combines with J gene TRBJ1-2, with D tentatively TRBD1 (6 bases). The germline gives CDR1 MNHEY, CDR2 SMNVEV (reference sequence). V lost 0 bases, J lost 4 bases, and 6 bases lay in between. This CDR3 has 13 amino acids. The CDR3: CASSLSQGYGYTF. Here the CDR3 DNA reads TGTGCCAGCAGTTTATCACAGGGCTATGGCTACACCTTC.

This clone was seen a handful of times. The CDR3 bases are TGTGCCAGCAGCTTAAATTCAGGGGGCACCAATTCACCCCTCCACTTT. It encodes CASSLNSGGTNSPLHF. The chain is built from TRBV11-2 and TRBJ1-6; 8 bases line up with TRBD1. Germline trimming cut 2 bases from V and 7 bases from J; bases unmatched to any gene: 7. The CDR3 consists of 16 residues. The germline V gene encodes CDR1 SGHAT and CDR2 FQNNGV.

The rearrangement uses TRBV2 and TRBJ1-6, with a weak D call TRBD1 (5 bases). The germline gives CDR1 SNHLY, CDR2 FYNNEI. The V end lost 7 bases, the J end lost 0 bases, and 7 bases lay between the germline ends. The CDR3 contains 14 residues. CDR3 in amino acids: CASIDSSYNSPLHF. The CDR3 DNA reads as TGTGCCAGCATAGACAGCTCCTATAATTCACCCCTCCACTTT.

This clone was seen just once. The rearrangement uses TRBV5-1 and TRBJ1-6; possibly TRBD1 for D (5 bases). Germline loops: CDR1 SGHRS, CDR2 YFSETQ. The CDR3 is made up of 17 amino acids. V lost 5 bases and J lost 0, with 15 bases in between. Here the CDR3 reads CASRRDSRSSYNSPLHF. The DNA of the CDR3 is TGCGCCAGCAGGCGGGACTCAAGGAGCTCCTATAATTCACCCCTCCACTTT.

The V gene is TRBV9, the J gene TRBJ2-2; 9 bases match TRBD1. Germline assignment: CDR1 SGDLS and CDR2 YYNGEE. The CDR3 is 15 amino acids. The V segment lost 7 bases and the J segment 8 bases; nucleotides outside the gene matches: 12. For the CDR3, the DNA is TGTGCCAGCGGCCGGACAGGGGACGTTAAGGGGGAGCTGTTTTTT. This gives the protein CASGRTGDVKGELFF.

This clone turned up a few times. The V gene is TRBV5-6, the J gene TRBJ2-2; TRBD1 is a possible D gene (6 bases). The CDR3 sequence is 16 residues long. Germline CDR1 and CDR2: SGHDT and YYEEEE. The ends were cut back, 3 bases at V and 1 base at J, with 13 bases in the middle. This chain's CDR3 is CASSYSGTRNTGELFF. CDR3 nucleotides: TGTGCCAGCAGCTACTCCGGGACAAGGAACACCGGGGAGCTGTTTTTT.

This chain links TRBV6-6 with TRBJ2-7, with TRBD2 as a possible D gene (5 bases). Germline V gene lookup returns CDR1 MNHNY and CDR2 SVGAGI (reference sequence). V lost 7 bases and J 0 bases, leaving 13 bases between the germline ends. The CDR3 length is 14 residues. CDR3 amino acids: CASTPAGNSYEQYF. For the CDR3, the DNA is TGTGCCAGCACCCCCGCCGGGAACTCCTACGAGCAGTACTTC.

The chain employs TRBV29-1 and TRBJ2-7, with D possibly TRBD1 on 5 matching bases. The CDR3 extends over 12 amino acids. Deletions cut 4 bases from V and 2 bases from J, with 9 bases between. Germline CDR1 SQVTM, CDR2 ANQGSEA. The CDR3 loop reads CSVAWTPYEQYF. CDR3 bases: TGCAGCGTTGCCTGGACACCCTACGAGCAGTACTTC.

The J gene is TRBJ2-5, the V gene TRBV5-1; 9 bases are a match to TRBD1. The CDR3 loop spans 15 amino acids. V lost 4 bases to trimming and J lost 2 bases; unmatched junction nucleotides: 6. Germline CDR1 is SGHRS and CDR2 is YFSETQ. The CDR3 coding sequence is TGCGCCAGCAGCGAGAAGGGACAGGGTCAAGAGACCCAGTACTTC. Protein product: CASSEKGQGQETQYF.

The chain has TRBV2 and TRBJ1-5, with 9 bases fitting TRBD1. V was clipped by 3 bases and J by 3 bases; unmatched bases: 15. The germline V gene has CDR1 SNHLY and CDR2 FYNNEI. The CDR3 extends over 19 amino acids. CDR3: CASSDKTLTGGIANQPQHF. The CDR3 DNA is TGTGCCAGCAGTGATAAAACACTGACAGGGGGGATAGCCAATCAGCCCCAGCATTTT.

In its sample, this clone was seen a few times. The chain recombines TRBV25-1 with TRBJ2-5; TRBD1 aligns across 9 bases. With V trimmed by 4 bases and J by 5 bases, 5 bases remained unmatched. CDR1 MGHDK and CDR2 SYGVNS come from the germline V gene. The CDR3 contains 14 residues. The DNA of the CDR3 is TGTGCCAGCAGTGTACAGGGGGCGGTTGAGACCCAGTACTTC. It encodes CASSVQGAVETQYF.

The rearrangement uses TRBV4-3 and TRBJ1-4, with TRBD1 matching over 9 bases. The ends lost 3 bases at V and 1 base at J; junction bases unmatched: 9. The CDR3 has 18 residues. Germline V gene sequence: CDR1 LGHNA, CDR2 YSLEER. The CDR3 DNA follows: TGCGCCAGCAGCCATCCCATCGGGACAGGGAGAACTAATGAAAAACTGTTTTTT. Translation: CASSHPIGTGRTNEKLFF.

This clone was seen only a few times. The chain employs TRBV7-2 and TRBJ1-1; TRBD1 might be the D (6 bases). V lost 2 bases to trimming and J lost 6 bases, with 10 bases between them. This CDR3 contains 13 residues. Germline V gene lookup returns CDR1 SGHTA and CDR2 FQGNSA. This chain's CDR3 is CASSLTGGPEAFF. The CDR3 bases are TGTGCCAGCAGCTTAACGGGGGGGCCTGAAGCTTTCTTT.

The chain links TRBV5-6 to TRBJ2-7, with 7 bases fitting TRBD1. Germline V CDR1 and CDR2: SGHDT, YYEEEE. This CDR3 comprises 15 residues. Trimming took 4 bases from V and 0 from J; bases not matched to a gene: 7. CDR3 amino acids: CASSLGAGGSYEQYF. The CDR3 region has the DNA TGTGCCAGCAGCCTGGGGGCAGGGGGCTCCTACGAGCAGTACTTC.

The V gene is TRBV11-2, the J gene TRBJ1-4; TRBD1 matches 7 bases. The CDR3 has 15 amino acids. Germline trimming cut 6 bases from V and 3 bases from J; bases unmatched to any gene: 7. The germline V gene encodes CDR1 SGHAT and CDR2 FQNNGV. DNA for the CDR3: TGTGCCAGCAGACGACAGGGAAGGGCTAATGAAAAACTGTTTTTT. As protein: CASRRQGRANEKLFF.

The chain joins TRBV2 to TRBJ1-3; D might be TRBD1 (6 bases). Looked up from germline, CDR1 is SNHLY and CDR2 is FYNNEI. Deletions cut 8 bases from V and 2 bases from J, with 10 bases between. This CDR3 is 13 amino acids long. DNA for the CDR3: TGTGCCAGCCGTACAGGGACTGGAAACACCATATATTTT. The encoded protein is CASRTGTGNTIYF.

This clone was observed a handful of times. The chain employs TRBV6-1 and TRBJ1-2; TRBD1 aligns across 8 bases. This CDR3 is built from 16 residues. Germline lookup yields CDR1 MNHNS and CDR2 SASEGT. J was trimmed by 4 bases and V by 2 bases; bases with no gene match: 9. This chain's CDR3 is CASSESRTGRPYGYTF. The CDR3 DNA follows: TGTGCCAGCAGTGAATCCAGGACAGGGCGTCCCTATGGCTACACCTTC.